Each of the 31 T cell receptor beta chains below was sequenced from the same sample in a study of T cells in tuberculosis. Sequenced by immunoSEQ multiplex PCR; TCRdb stores in-frame clones only, minus some. The sample lists over 30,000 clones, about nine tenths seen once, with more than 6.5% in the top ten. The specimen sequenced was PBMCs. The receptors stem from a donor aged 5 to 30 with latent tuberculosis or without tuberculosis infection. Some clones in this sample may be carry-over from other donors' samples.

This chain links TRBV6-6 with TRBJ1-3, with 10 bases that match TRBD1. Per the germline V gene, CDR1 is MNHNY and CDR2 is SVGAGI (reference sequence). The CDR3 sequence is 16 residues long. The V and J ends lost 5 bases and 4 bases, in that order; junction bases with no gene match: 8. The CDR3 is CASSTPGTGVGNTIYF. DNA for the CDR3: TGTGCCAGCAGTACCCCGGGGACAGGGGTAGGAAACACCATATATTTT.

The chain is built from TRBV7-9 and TRBJ1-2, with a tentative D call TRBD1 (5 bases). The length of the CDR3 is 15 residues. Germline CDR1 is SEHNR and CDR2 is FQNEAQ (reference sequence). The ends were cut back, 2 bases at V and 1 base at J, with 11 bases in the middle. CDR3 in DNA: TGTGCCAGCAGCTTAACCGGACACCTTAACTATGGCTACACCTTC. Protein sequence: CASSLTGHLNYGYTF.

The rearrangement uses TRBV7-9 and TRBJ1-2; 7 bases align to TRBD1. J was trimmed by 0 bases and V by 6 bases; bases with no gene match: 13. Germline CDR1 is SEHNR and CDR2 is FQNEAQ (reference sequence). The CDR3 covers 17 residues. The CDR3, as DNA: TGTGCCAGCAGTACTACTACCGGGACAGCGACTAACTATGGCTACACCTTC. Translating gives CASSTTTGTATNYGYTF.

The chain combines TRBV11-2 with TRBJ2-1, with 7 bases identical to TRBD2. The CDR3 is 16 residues long. From germline, CDR1 is SGHAT and CDR2 FQNNGV. The trim removed 5 bases at V and 2 bases at J, leaving 9 bases unmatched. The CDR3 nucleotides are TGTGCCAGCAGCCGGAGGCGGGAGCCAACCTACAATGAGCAGTTCTTC. This encodes CASSRRREPTYNEQFF. The full variable domain, completed using reference TRBV11-2 and TRBJ2-1, is EAGVAQSPRYKIIEKRQSVAFWCNPISGHATLYWYQQILGQGPKLLIQFQNNGVVDDSQLPKDRFSAERLKGVDSTLKIQPAKLEDSAVYLCASSRRREPTYNEQFFGPGTRLTVL.

The V and J genes are TRBV5-6 and TRBJ2-3, with 8 bases fitting TRBD2. Trimming cost V 1 base and J 0 bases; bases outside gene matches: 4. This CDR3 spans 16 amino acids. Germline-derived CDR1 and CDR2 are SGHDT and YYEEEE. The CDR3 region has the DNA TGTGCCAGCAGCTTGCAGCGGGGGCTAAGCACAGATACGCAGTATTTT. Amino acid sequence: CASSLQRGLSTDTQYF.

V is TRBV7-9 and J is TRBJ1-2; D is possibly TRBD1 (6 bases). Germline V gene data show CDR1 as SEHNR and CDR2 as FQNEAQ (reference sequence). The V end lost 5 bases, the J end lost 2 bases, and 18 bases lay between the germline ends. CDR3 length: 16 amino acids. The CDR3 loop reads CASSHTGYGSNYGYTF. The CDR3 DNA sequence: TGTGCCAGCAGCCATACAGGGTACGGCTCGAACTATGGCTACACCTTC.

The chain carries TRBV5-6 and TRBJ2-1; 13 bases are shared with TRBD2. CDR1 SGHDT and CDR2 YYEEEE come from the germline V gene. V lost 3 bases to trimming and J lost 7 bases; unmatched junction nucleotides: 7. CDR3 size: 16 residues. The CDR3 sequence: CASSSLAGGLSNEQFF. The CDR3 DNA reads as TGTGCCAGCAGCTCACTAGCGGGAGGGCTTTCAAATGAGCAGTTCTTC.

The rearrangement joins TRBV9 to TRBJ2-2; 7 bases line up with TRBD2. V lost 0 bases to trimming and J lost 6 bases; unmatched junction nucleotides: 2. Germline CDR1 is SGDLS and CDR2 is YYNGEE. The CDR3 totals 14 residues. In DNA form, the CDR3 reads TGTGCCAGCAGCGTAGGGGGAGGGGCCGGGGAGCTGTTTTTT. Translated: CASSVGGGAGELFF.

V usage is TRBV5-1 and J usage is TRBJ2-1, with 7 bases matching TRBD2. CDR3 length: 14 amino acids. Germline V CDR1 and CDR2: SGHRS, YFSETQ. Trimming removed 1 base from V and 8 bases from J; junction bases left unmatched: 6. The DNA of the CDR3 is TGCGCCAGCAGCTTGTCAGCGGCGGGGGATGAGCAGTTCTTC. Its translation is CASSLSAAGDEQFF.

V gene TRBV5-1 combines with J gene TRBJ2-7; TRBD1 matches 9 bases. This CDR3 region has 16 residues. J gave up 7 bases and V 1 base, and 12 bases lay outside the gene matches. Germline V gives CDR1 SGHRS, CDR2 YFSETQ. The CDR3 spells CASSLSPTGGSEEQYF. DNA for the CDR3: TGCGCCAGCAGCTTGTCCCCGACAGGGGGGTCAGAGGAGCAGTACTTC.

The rearrangement uses TRBV5-8 and TRBJ1-1, with a tentative D call TRBD1 (5 bases). V was clipped by 0 bases and J by 7 bases, with 7 bases between them. Germline loops: CDR1 SGHTS, CDR2 YDEGEE. There are 12 residues in the CDR3. The CDR3 region is CASSLGRGEAFF. CDR3 DNA sequence: TGTGCCAGCAGCTTGGGAAGGGGTGAAGCTTTCTTT.

The chain couples TRBV7-6 to TRBJ2-7; maybe TRBD1 (7 bases). V was pared by 5 bases and J by 6 bases, with 23 bases between. Germline CDR1 SGHVS, CDR2 FNYEAQ. CDR3 length equals 16 residues. The CDR3 loop reads CASSPWTGTRGSEQYF. The CDR3 coding sequence is TGTGCCAGCAGCCCTTGGACAGGAACCCGGGGGAGCGAGCAGTACTTC. Drawing the rest from reference TRBV7-6 and TRBJ2-7, the complete variable domain is GAGVSQSPRYKVTKRGQDVALRCDPISGHVSLYWYRQALGQGPEFLTYFNYEAQQDKSGLPNDRFSAERPEGSISTLTIQRTEQRDSAMYRCASSPWTGTRGSEQYFGPGTRLTVT.

The chain combines TRBV6-6 with TRBJ2-2, with 9 bases matching TRBD1. The V and J ends lost 6 bases and 3 bases, in that order; junction bases with no gene match: 5. Germline V gene data show CDR1 as MNHNY and CDR2 as SVGAGI (reference sequence). The CDR3 extends over 15 amino acids. The CDR3 sequence: CASRFRTGDTGELFF. DNA of the CDR3: TGTGCCAGCAGATTTCGGACAGGGGACACCGGGGAGCTGTTTTTT.

This clone was counted once. CDR3 residues: CASSLVGGTEAFF. CDR3 sequence (DNA): TGTGCCAGCAGCTTAGTGGGGGGCACTGAAGCTTTCTTT. The chain carries TRBV9 and TRBJ1-1; D perhaps matches TRBD1 (5 bases). Germline V CDR1 and CDR2: SGDLS, YYNGEE. Trimming took 4 bases from V and 4 from J, leaving 11 bases between them. CDR3 length equals 13 residues.

In this sample, this clone turned up once. The chain couples TRBV27 to TRBJ2-1; 7 bases fit TRBD1. Germline-derived CDR1 and CDR2 are MNHEY and SMNVEV (reference sequence). The J segment lost 4 bases and the V segment lost 5 bases, leaving 8 bases of the junction unmatched. This CDR3 region has 15 residues. The CDR3 region has the DNA TGTGCCAGCAGTCCGATTTCGACAGGGTACAATGAGCAGTTCTTC. Residues: CASSPISTGYNEQFF.

V gene TRBV6-1 combines with J gene TRBJ1-5; TRBD1 agrees at 7 bases. Trimming removed 0 bases from V and 0 bases from J; junction bases left unmatched: 8. Per germline, CDR1 MNHNS and CDR2 SASEGT. This CDR3 contains 18 residues. CDR3 DNA: TGTGCCAGCAGTGAAGCTAGTTCAGGGGGTTATAGCAATCAGCCCCAGCATTTT. It yields the protein CASSEASSGGYSNQPQHF.

The gene calls are TRBV25-1 and TRBJ1-2; D is possibly TRBD1 (6 bases). This CDR3 contains 15 residues. V was clipped by 4 bases and J by 3 bases, with 15 bases between them. Germline CDR1 reads MGHDK; CDR2 reads SYGVNS. The CDR3 protein is CASSAAGDSYYGYTF. CDR3 nucleotides: TGTGCCAGCAGTGCCGCAGGGGATAGTTACTATGGCTACACCTTC.

J is TRBJ2-5 and V is TRBV10-3; 12 bases match TRBD2. J lost 6 bases, V lost 5 bases, and 4 bases had no gene match. The germline CDR1 and CDR2 sequences are ENHRY and SYGVKD. The CDR3 spans 14 residues. The CDR3 nucleotides are TGTGCCATCAGTACGCTAGCGGGGGGGAAGACCCAGTACTTC. Protein: CAISTLAGGKTQYF.

The chain is built from TRBV9 and TRBJ2-1, with D possibly being TRBD2 (7 bases). Trimming pared 0 bases from V and 8 bases from J, leaving 18 bases between. The CDR3 totals 16 residues. Germline-derived CDR1 and CDR2 are SGDLS and YYNGEE. In DNA, the CDR3 is TGTGCCAGCAGCGTAGGGGGAGGGCCCGAGGGGGATGAGCAGTTCTTC. Protein sequence: CASSVGGGPEGDEQFF.

V and J are TRBV27 and TRBJ2-6; D unclear. CDR1 MNHEY and CDR2 SMNVEV come from the germline V gene (reference sequence). V gave up 4 bases and J gave up 5 bases, with 9 bases separating them. This CDR3 contains 14 residues. In DNA, the CDR3 is TGTGCCAGCAGTTCCTCGGGTTGGGCCAACGTCCTGACTTTC. Protein: CASSSSGWANVLTF.

The CDR3 here is CSADPRGVAFF. CDR3 bases: TGCAGTGCTGACCCCCGGGGGGTGGCTTTCTTT. This chain joins TRBV20-1 and TRBJ1-1, with D perhaps TRBD1 (5 bases). The CDR3 loop spans 11 amino acids. V was pared by 5 bases and J by 11 bases, with 15 bases between. CDR1 DFQATT and CDR2 SNEGSKA come from the germline V gene (reference sequence).

The CDR3 DNA sequence: TGTGCCAGCAGCTTAGAGTATGCGAGGAACACTGAAGCTTTCTTT. It yields the protein CASSLEYARNTEAFF. The chain uses TRBV11-2 and TRBJ1-1; D remains unclear. The germline CDR1 and CDR2 sequences are SGHAT and FQNNGV. The length of the CDR3 is 15 residues. Trimming pared 0 bases from V and 1 base from J, leaving 9 bases between.

V usage is TRBV5-1 and J usage is TRBJ1-1, with D possibly being TRBD1 (6 bases). The germline V gene has CDR1 SGHRS and CDR2 YFSETQ. This CDR3 contains 14 residues. V lost 6 bases, J lost 0 bases, and 12 bases lay in between. The CDR3 DNA is TGCGCCAGCACCCGGGGGGGCGTGAACACTGAAGCTTTCTTT. It specifies CASTRGGVNTEAFF.

The rearrangement links TRBV6-5 to TRBJ2-3, with 8 nucleotides matching TRBD2. The germline CDR1 and CDR2 sequences are MNHEY and SVGAGI. Trimming cost V 4 bases and J 1 base; bases outside gene matches: 4. The CDR3 extends over 15 amino acids. The CDR3 here is CASSSAGVGTDTQYF. The DNA of the CDR3 is TGTGCCAGCAGTTCAGCGGGAGTAGGCACAGATACGCAGTATTTT.

V usage is TRBV7-8 and J usage is TRBJ2-2; possibly TRBD1 for D (6 bases). The CDR3 length is 14 residues. Looked up from germline, CDR1 is SGHVS and CDR2 is FQNEAQ. V lost 10 bases and J lost 5, with 17 bases in between. For the CDR3, the DNA is TGTGCCACAGGGCAGGGGACGGGGACCGGGGAGCTGTTTTTT. Residues: CATGQGTGTGELFF. Together with reference TRBV7-8 and TRBJ2-2, the CDR3 gives the full variable domain: GAGVSQSPRYKVAKRGQDVALRCDPISGHVSLFWYQQALGQGPEFLTYFQNEAQLDKSGLPSDRFFAERPEGSVSTLKIQRTQQEDSAVYLCATGQGTGTGELFFGEGSRLTVL.

This chain uses TRBV6-5 with TRBJ2-6, with TRBD1 matching 7 bases. V was pared by 2 bases and J by 2 bases, with 0 bases of the junction left unmatched. The CDR3 is made up of 15 amino acids. Germline CDR1 MNHEY, CDR2 SVGAGI. CDR3 DNA: TGTGCCAGCAGTTACGGGACAGCTGGGGCCAACGTCCTGACTTTC. Protein sequence: CASSYGTAGANVLTF.

This rearrangement joins TRBV18 to TRBJ2-1; the match to TRBD2 covers 14 bases. Germline CDR1 KGHSH, CDR2 LQKENI. Trimming took 0 bases from V and 8 from J; bases not matched to a gene: 3. The CDR3 has 16 amino acids. DNA for the CDR3: TGTGCCAGCTCACCACCCCTGACTAGCGGGGGGGATGAGCAGTTCTTC. This sequence encodes CASSPPLTSGGDEQFF.

The chain carries TRBV7-9 and TRBJ2-7, with 7 bases that match TRBD2. CDR1 is SEHNR and CDR2 is FQNEAQ in the germline V gene (reference sequence). CDR3 length: 15 amino acids. J lost 6 bases, V lost 2 bases, and 10 bases had no gene match. Here the CDR3 DNA reads TGTGCCAGCAGCTTAAGTCTAGCGGCTCATGGCGAGCAGTACTTC. Its translation is CASSLSLAAHGEQYF. The entire variable domain, with the rest obtained from reference TRBV7-9 and TRBJ2-7, is as follows: DTGVSQNPRHKITKRGQNVTFRCDPISEHNRLYWYRQTLGQGPEFLTYFQNEAQLEKSRLLSDRFSAERPKGSFSTLEIQRTEQGDSAMYLCASSLSLAAHGEQYFGPGTRLTVT.

The chain links TRBV18 to TRBJ2-3, with D possibly TRBD2 on 5 matching bases. V was pared by 5 bases and J by 1 base, with 10 bases between. The germline V gene encodes CDR1 KGHSH and CDR2 LQKENI. The CDR3 has 14 amino acids. This chain's CDR3 is CASSRYGGTDTQYF. CDR3 DNA: TGTGCCAGCTCAAGGTACGGGGGCACAGATACGCAGTATTTT.

V usage is TRBV6-4 and J usage is TRBJ2-1; D is possibly TRBD2 (5 bases). CDR1 is MRHNA, CDR2 SNTAGT, per germline. The CDR3 is 13 residues long. Deletions cut 7 bases from V and 6 bases from J, with 13 bases between. CDR3 bases: TGTGCCAGCACGGCGGGCCACTCCAATGAGCAGTTCTTC. This codes for CASTAGHSNEQFF.

This chain links TRBV6-1 with TRBJ1-5; 7 bases map to TRBD1. This CDR3 has 15 residues. Germline CDR1 is MNHNS and CDR2 is SASEGT. Trimming took 6 bases from V and 7 from J; bases not matched to a gene: 12. The CDR3 is CASRPSRRDSQPQHF. CDR3 in DNA: TGTGCCAGCAGACCTTCTAGGCGGGACAGCCAGCCCCAGCATTTT.